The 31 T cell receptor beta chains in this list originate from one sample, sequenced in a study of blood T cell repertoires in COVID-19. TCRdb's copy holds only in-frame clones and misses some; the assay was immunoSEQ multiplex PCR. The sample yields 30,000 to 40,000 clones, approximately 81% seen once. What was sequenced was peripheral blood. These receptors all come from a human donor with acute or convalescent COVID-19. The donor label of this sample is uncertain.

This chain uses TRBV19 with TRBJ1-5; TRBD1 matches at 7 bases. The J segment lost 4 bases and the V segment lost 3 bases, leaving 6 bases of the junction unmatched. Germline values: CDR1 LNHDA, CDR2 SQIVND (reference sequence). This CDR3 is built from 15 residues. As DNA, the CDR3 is TGTGCCAGTAGTATGCGGAGGGACAGAAATCAGCCCCAGCATTTT. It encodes CASSMRRDRNQPQHF. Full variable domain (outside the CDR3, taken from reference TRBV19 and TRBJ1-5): DGGITQSPKYLFRKEGQNVTLSCEQNLNHDAMYWYRQDPGQGLRLIYYSQIVNDFQKGDIAEGYSVSREKKESFPLTVTSAQKNPTAFYLCASSMRRDRNQPQHFGDGTRLSIL.

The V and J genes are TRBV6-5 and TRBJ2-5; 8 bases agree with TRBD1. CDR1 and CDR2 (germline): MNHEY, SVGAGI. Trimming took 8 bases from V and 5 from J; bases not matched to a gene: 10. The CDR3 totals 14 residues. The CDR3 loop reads CASGVQGVEETQYF. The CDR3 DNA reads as TGTGCCAGCGGGGTACAGGGGGTTGAGGAGACCCAGTACTTC.

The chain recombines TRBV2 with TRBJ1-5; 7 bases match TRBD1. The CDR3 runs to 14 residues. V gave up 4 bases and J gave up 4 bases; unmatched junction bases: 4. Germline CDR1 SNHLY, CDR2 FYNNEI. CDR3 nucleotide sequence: TGTGCCAGCAGTGGGGACAGCCCTAATCAGCCCCAGCATTTT. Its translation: CASSGDSPNQPQHF.

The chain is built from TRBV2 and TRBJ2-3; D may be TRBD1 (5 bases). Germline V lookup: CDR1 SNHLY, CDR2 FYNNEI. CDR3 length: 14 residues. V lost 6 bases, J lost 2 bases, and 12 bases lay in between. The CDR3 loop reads CASSDSSSTDTQYF. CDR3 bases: TGTGCCAGCAGCGACAGCTCCTCCACAGATACGCAGTATTTT.

The chain's CDR3 is CASSLGQYGTDTQYF. CDR3 nucleotides: TGCGCCAGCAGCTTGGGACAGTACGGCACAGATACGCAGTATTTT. This chain links TRBV5-1 with TRBJ2-3; perhaps TRBD1 as D (5 bases). Germline CDR1 and CDR2: SGHRS and YFSETQ. The CDR3 consists of 15 residues. Trimming shortened V by 0 bases and J by 1 base, and 9 bases separated the two germline ends.

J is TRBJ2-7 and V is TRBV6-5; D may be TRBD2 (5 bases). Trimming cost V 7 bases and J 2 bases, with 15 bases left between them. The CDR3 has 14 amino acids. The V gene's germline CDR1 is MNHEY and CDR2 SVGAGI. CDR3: CASNLALGPYEQYF. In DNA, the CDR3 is TGTGCCAGCAATCTGGCACTAGGACCCTACGAGCAGTACTTC.

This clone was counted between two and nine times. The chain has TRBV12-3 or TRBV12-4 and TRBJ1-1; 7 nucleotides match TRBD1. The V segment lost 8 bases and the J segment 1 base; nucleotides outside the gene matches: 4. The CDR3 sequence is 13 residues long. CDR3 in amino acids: CASQGTANTEAFF. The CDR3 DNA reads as TGTGCCAGCCAAGGGACAGCGAACACTGAAGCTTTCTTT.

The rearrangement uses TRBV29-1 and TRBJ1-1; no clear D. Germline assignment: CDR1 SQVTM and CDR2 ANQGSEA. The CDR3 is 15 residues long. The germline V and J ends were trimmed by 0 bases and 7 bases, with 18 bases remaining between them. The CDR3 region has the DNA TGCAGCGTTGAAGATATCACACCAATTGGTGGTGAAGCTTTCTTT. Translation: CSVEDITPIGGEAFF.

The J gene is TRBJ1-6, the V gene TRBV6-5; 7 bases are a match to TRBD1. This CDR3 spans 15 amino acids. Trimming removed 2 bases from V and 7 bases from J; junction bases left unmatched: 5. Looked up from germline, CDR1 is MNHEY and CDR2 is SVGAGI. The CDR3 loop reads CASSYGPGGNSPLHF. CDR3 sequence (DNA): TGTGCCAGCAGTTACGGCCCAGGGGGAAATTCACCCCTCCACTTT.

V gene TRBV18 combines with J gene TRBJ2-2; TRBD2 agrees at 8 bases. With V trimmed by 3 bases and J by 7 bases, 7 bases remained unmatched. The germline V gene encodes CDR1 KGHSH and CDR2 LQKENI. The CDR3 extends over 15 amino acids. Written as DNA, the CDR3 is TGTGCCAGCTCACCTCGGGGGGGCCAGGACGGGGAGCTGTTTTTT. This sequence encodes CASSPRGGQDGELFF.

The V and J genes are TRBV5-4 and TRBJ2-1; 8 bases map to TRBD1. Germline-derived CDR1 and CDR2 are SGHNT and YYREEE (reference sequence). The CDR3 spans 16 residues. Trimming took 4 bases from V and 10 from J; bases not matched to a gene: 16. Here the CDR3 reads CASSGKETGASTEQFF. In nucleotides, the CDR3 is TGTGCCAGCAGCGGGAAAGAGACAGGGGCCTCAACGGAGCAGTTCTTC.

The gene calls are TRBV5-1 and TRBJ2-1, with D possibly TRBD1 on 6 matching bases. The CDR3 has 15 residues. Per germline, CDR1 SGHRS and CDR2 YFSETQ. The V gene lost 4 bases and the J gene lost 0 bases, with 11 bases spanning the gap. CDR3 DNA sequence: TGCGCCAGCAGCCCGCAGGGGTACTCCTACAATGAGCAGTTCTTC. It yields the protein CASSPQGYSYNEQFF. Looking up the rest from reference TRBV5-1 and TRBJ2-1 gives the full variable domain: KAGVTQTPRYLIKTRGQQVTLSCSPISGHRSVSWYQQTPGQGLQFLFEYFSETQRNKGNFPGRFSGRQFSNSRSEMNVSTLELGDSALYLCASSPQGYSYNEQFFGPGTRLTVL.

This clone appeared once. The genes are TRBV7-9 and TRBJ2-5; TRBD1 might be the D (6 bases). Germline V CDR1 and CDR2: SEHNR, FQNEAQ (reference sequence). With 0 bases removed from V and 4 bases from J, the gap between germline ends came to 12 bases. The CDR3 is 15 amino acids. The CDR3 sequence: CASSLAKGEAETQYF. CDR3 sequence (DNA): TGTGCCAGCAGCTTAGCGAAGGGGGAAGCAGAGACCCAGTACTTC. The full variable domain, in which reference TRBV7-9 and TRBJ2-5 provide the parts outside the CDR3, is DTGVSQNPRHKITKRGQNVTFRCDPISEHNRLYWYRQTLGQGPEFLTYFQNEAQLEKSRLLSDRFSAERPKGSFSTLEIQRTEQGDSAMYLCASSLAKGEAETQYFGPGTRLLVL.

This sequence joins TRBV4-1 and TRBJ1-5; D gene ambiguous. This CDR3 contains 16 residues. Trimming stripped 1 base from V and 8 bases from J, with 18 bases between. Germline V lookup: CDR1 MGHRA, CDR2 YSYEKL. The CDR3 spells CASSQGGGFDGKPQHF. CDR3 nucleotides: TGCGCCAGCAGCCAAGGGGGAGGGTTCGACGGGAAGCCCCAGCATTTT.

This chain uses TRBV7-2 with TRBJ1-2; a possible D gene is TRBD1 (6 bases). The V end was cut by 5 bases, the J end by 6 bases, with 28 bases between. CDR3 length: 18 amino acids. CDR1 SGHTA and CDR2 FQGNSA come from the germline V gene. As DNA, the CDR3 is TGTGCCAGCAGCCCCCTCGTGGGGACAAATCCACAAACTCATGGCTACACCTTC. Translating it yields CASSPLVGTNPQTHGYTF.

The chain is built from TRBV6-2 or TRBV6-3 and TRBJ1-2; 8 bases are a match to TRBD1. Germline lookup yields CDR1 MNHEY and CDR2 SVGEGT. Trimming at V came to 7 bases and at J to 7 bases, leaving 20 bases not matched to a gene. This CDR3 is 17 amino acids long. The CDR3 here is CASTPYSQGPGGPGYTF. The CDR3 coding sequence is TGTGCCAGCACCCCTTACTCGCAAGGACCAGGGGGCCCTGGCTACACCTTC.

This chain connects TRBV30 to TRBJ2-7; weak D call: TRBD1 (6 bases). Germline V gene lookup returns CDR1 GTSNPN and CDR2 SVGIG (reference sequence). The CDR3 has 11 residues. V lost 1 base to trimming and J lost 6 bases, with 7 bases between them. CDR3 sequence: CAWSARGEQYF. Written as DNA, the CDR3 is TGTGCCTGGAGTGCCAGGGGCGAGCAGTACTTC.

The chain's CDR3 is CARRTGAYEQYF. The CDR3, as DNA: TGTGCCAGAAGGACAGGGGCCTACGAGCAGTACTTC. This chain uses TRBV19 with TRBJ2-7, with 9 bases aligning to TRBD1. Germline-derived CDR1 and CDR2 are LNHDA and SQIVND (reference sequence). CDR3 length: 12 amino acids. The V and J ends lost 9 bases and 2 bases, in that order; junction bases with no gene match: 2. Full variable domain (rest looked up from reference TRBV19 and TRBJ2-7): DGGITQSPKYLFRKEGQNVTLSCEQNLNHDAMYWYRQDPGQGLRLIYYSQIVNDFQKGDIAEGYSVSREKKESFPLTVTSAQKNPTAFYLCARRTGAYEQYFGPGTRLTVT.

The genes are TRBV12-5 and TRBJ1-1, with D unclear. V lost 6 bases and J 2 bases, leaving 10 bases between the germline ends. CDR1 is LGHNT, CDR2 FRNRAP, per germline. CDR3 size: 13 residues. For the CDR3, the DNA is TGTGCTAGTGGCGAGGTTTTAAACACTGAAGCTTTCTTT. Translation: CASGEVLNTEAFF.

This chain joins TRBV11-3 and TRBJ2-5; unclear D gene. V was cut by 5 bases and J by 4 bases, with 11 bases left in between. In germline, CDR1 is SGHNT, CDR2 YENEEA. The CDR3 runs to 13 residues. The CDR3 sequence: CASSPGWRETQYF. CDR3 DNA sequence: TGTGCCAGCAGCCCCGGGTGGAGAGAGACCCAGTACTTC.

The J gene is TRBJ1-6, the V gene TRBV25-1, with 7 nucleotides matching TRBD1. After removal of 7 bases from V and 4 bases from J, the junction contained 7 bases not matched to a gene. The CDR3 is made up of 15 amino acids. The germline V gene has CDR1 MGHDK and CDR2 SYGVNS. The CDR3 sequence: CASTAGQSYNSPLHF. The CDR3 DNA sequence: TGTGCCAGCACCGCGGGACAGTCTTATAATTCACCCCTCCACTTT.

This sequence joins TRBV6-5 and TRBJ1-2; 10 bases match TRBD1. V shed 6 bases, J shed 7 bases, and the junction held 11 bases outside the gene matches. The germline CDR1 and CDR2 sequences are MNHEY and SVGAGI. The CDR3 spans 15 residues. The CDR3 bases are TGTGCCAGCAGATTAAACCATGGACAGGGGGGTGGCTACACCTTC. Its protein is CASRLNHGQGGGYTF.

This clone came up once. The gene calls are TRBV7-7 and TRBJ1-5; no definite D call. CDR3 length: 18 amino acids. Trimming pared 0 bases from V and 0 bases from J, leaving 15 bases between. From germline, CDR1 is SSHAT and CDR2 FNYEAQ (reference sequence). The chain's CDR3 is CASSLAPRTGDSNQPQHF. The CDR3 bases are TGTGCCAGCAGCTTAGCGCCTCGGACGGGAGATAGCAATCAGCCCCAGCATTTT.

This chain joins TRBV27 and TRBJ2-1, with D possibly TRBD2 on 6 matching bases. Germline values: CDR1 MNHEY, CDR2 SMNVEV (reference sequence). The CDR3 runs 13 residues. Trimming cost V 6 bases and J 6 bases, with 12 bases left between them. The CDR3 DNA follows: TGTGCCAGCAGGTCTTGGGGGGTCAATGAGCAGTTCTTC. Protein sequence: CASRSWGVNEQFF.

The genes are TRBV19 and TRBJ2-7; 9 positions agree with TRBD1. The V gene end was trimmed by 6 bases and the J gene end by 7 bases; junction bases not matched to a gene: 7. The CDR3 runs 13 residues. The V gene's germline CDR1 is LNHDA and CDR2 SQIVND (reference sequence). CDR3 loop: CASSQQGAREQYF. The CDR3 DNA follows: TGTGCCAGTAGCCAACAGGGGGCAAGAGAGCAGTACTTC.

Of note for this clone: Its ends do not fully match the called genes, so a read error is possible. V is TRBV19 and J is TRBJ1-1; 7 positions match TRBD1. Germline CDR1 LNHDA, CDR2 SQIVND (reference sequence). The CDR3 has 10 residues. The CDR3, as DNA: TGTGCCAGTAGCTCGGACAGGCCTCTCTTT. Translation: CASSSDRPLF.

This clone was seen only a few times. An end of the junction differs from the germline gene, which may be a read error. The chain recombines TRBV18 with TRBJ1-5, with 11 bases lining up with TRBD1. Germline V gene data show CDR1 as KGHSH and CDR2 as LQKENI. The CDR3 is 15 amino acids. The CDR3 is CASSPPGQGGQPQHF. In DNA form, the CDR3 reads TGTGCCAGCTCCCCACCGGGACAGGGGGGCCAGCCCCAGCATTTT.

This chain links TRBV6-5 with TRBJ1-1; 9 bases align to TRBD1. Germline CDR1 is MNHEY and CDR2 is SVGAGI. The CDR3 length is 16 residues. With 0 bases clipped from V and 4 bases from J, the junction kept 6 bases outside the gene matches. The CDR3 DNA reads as TGTGCCAGCAGTTACTCCGGGACAGGGCTGAGCACTGAAGCTTTCTTT. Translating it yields CASSYSGTGLSTEAFF.

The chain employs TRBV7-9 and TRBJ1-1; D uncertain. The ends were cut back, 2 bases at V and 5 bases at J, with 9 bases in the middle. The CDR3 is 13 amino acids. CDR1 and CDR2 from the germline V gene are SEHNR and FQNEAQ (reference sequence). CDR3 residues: CASSLQEDTEAFF. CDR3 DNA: TGTGCCAGCAGCTTACAGGAGGATACTGAAGCTTTCTTT.

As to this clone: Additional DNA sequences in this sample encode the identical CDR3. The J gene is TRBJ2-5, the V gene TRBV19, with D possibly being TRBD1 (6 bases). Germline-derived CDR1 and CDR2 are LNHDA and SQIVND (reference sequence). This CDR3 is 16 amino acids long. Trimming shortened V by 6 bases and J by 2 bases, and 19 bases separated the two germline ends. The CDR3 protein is CASRPRVTGSQETQYF. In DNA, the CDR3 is TGTGCCAGTAGGCCCCGGGTGACAGGCAGTCAAGAGACCCAGTACTTC.

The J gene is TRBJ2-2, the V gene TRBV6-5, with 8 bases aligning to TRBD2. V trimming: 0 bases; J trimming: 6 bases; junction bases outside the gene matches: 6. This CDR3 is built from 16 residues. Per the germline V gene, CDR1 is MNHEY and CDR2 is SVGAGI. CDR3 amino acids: CASSYSIGRAAGELFF. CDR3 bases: TGTGCCAGCAGTTACTCGATCGGGAGGGCAGCCGGGGAGCTGTTTTTT.